The 32 T cell receptor beta chains below all came from one sample that was sequenced in a study of cytomegalovirus exposure and HLA in healthy donors (dated by TCRdb to about 2017). The library was prepared using the immunoSEQ multiplex PCR assay. For the multiplex PCR, a mixture combining 60 forward primers for TCR Vbeta segments and 13 reverse primers for TCR Jbeta segments was used. The source is immuneACCESS, and TCRdb retained only in-frame sequences with V and J called. Part of the clones is not carried over; for the studies checked, unresolved V genes explain less than half of this, and the remainder is unexplained. In all, the sample holds roughly 130,000 clones, and 83% of those were seen once. The biggest ten clones account for 1.2% of the sample. Sequencing was done on a sample of PBMCs. The source of these receptors is a girl aged 2 to 10 in good health and CMV-seronegative.

The chain joins TRBV30 to TRBJ2-7; D call uncertain. Per germline, CDR1 GTSNPN and CDR2 SVGIG (reference sequence). The CDR3 contains 14 residues. Trimming shortened V by 4 bases and J by 0 bases, and 13 bases separated the two germline ends. CDR3 residues: CAWKVSGSSYEQYF. CDR3 in DNA: TGTGCCTGGAAGGTGTCAGGCAGCTCCTACGAGCAGTACTTC.

This chain joins TRBV4-2 and TRBJ1-4, with D possibly being TRBD1 (5 bases). V was clipped by 0 bases and J by 10 bases, with 15 bases between them. Germline CDR1 and CDR2: LGHNA and YNFKEQ. The CDR3 loop spans 15 amino acids. Written as DNA, the CDR3 is TGTGCCAGCAGCCAAGATCCTTCGGGGGTGGGAAAACTGTTTTTT. This codes for CASSQDPSGVGKLFF.

V usage is TRBV23-1 and J usage is TRBJ1-6; 8 positions match TRBD1. TRBV23-1 is an open reading frame, and its role is uncertain. This CDR3 spans 16 amino acids. The junction had 5 bases not matched to a gene; V was cut back by 0 bases and J by 7 bases. The DNA for the CDR3 is TGCGCCAGCAGTCAATCGTCAGGGGGCTGCAATTCACCCCTCCACTTT. It translates to CASSQSSGGCNSPLHF.

The chain couples TRBV19 to TRBJ2-6; D is possibly TRBD1 (5 bases). The CDR3 is 18 amino acids. Germline-derived CDR1 and CDR2 are LNHDA and SQIVND (reference sequence). V lost 8 bases to trimming and J lost 1 base, with 21 bases between them. CDR3 sequence reads: CASYGRQGPSSGANVLTF. CDR3 bases: TGTGCCAGTTATGGCAGGCAGGGCCCCTCTTCTGGGGCCAACGTCCTGACTTTC.

This clone was counted a single time. The V and J genes are TRBV6-1 and TRBJ1-5; TRBD1 aligns across 7 bases. The CDR3 is 15 amino acids. V shed 4 bases, J shed 7 bases, and the junction held 10 bases outside the gene matches. Germline loops: CDR1 MNHNS, CDR2 SASEGT. This chain's CDR3 is CASSAGQTLRQPQHF. The CDR3 bases are TGTGCCAGCAGTGCGGGACAGACGCTCAGACAGCCCCAGCATTTT.

The rearrangement joins TRBV4-2 to TRBJ2-7, with 11 bases lining up with TRBD1. Losses at the gene ends were 0 bases for V and 0 bases for J; bases not matched to a gene: 4. The germline V gene encodes CDR1 LGHNA and CDR2 YNFKEQ. This CDR3 has 17 residues. DNA of the CDR3: TGTGCCAGCAGCCAAGAGGGGACAGGGGGAGTCTCCTACGAGCAGTACTTC. This translates into CASSQEGTGGVSYEQYF.

This chain links TRBV2 with TRBJ1-5; perhaps TRBD1 as D (5 bases). Per germline, CDR1 SNHLY and CDR2 FYNNEI. V lost 3 bases and J lost 3, with 9 bases in between. The CDR3 is 14 amino acids. The CDR3 DNA reads as TGTGCCAGCAGTGATGGGGGGTTCAATCAGCCCCAGCATTTT. Its protein is CASSDGGFNQPQHF.

This chain uses TRBV4-2 with TRBJ2-5, with 8 nucleotides matching TRBD1. The end of the DNA fits TRBJ2-7 better, so the J call may be wrong. The CDR3 covers 16 residues. Per the germline V gene, CDR1 is LGHNA and CDR2 is YNFKEQ. The CDR3 loop reads CASSQGYGQGSYEQYF. CDR3 coding DNA: TGTGCCAGCAGCCAAGGATACGGACAGGGTTCCTACGAGCAGTACTTC.

V gene TRBV9 combines with J gene TRBJ2-1; 14 nucleotides agree with TRBD2. In germline, CDR1 is SGDLS, CDR2 YYNGEE. This CDR3 has 19 residues. Germline trimming cut 3 bases from V and 7 bases from J; bases unmatched to any gene: 15. CDR3 residues: CASSGTELGLAGVGNEQFF. CDR3 DNA: TGTGCCAGCAGCGGGACAGAACTGGGACTAGCGGGAGTAGGTAATGAGCAGTTCTTC.

The chain carries TRBV25-1 and TRBJ2-5; TRBD1 matches at 9 bases. Germline V gene lookup returns CDR1 MGHDK and CDR2 SYGVNS. This CDR3 contains 15 residues. V gave up 8 bases and J gave up 3 bases; unmatched junction bases: 10. The chain's CDR3 is CASGDYGTGKETQYF. The DNA for the CDR3 is TGTGCCAGCGGGGATTATGGGACAGGGAAAGAGACCCAGTACTTC. Filled out from reference TRBV25-1 and TRBJ2-5, the complete variable domain reads EADIYQTPRYLVIGTGKKITLECSQTMGHDKMYWYQQDPGMELHLIHYSYGVNSTEKGDLSSESTVSRIRTEHFPLTLESARPSHTSQYLCASGDYGTGKETQYFGPGTRLLVL.

The V call is TRBV6-5, the J call TRBJ2-1, with D maybe TRBD2 (5 bases). The germline V gene encodes CDR1 MNHEY and CDR2 SVGAGI. This CDR3 comprises 13 residues. V was cut by 5 bases and J by 1 base, with 6 bases left in between. CDR3 in amino acids: CASSGSSYNEQFF. Written as DNA, the CDR3 is TGTGCCAGCAGTGGGAGTTCCTACAATGAGCAGTTCTTC.

This clone was counted only a few times. The DNA of the CDR3 is TGTGCCTGGAGTGTACCACGTAGTGACTCCTACGAGCAGTACTTC. Encoded protein: CAWSVPRSDSYEQYF. V gene TRBV30 combines with J gene TRBJ2-7; D not certain. Between the trimmed V and J ends, which lost 0 bases and 0 bases, there was a span of 12 bases. Germline CDR1 is GTSNPN and CDR2 is SVGIG (reference sequence). The CDR3 extends over 15 amino acids.

The chain employs TRBV6-6 and TRBJ1-2, with a possible D match to TRBD1 (5 bases). Germline lookup yields CDR1 MNHNY and CDR2 SVGAGI (reference sequence). Trimming stripped 2 bases from V and 6 bases from J, with 16 bases between. The CDR3 loop spans 15 amino acids. The CDR3 sequence is CASSYDRTPPDGYTF. The CDR3 DNA reads as TGTGCCAGCAGTTACGACCGGACACCTCCGGATGGCTACACCTTC.

The chain has TRBV6-4 and TRBJ2-1; 9 nucleotides agree with TRBD1. Germline CDR1 is MRHNA and CDR2 is SNTAGT. The CDR3 length is 14 residues. The trim removed 4 bases at V and 6 bases at J, leaving 4 bases unmatched. The CDR3 protein is CASSATGGFNEQFF. The CDR3 DNA sequence: TGTGCCAGCAGTGCCACAGGGGGCTTCAATGAGCAGTTCTTC.

The rearrangement joins TRBV7-9 to TRBJ2-3, with TRBD2 identical over 10 bases. The trim removed 5 bases at V and 3 bases at J, leaving 17 bases unmatched. CDR1 is SEHNR, CDR2 FQNEAQ, per germline (reference sequence). The CDR3 sequence is 19 residues long. CDR3 nucleotides: TGTGCCAGCAGCCATCTTACGTTGCAGCGGGAGGGGAGGACAGATACGCAGTATTTT. Encoded protein: CASSHLTLQREGRTDTQYF.

As regards this clone: The sample has other DNA sequences that encode this CDR3 too. The chain employs TRBV5-4 and TRBJ1-5, with D perhaps TRBD1 (6 bases). Germline CDR1 and CDR2: SGHNT and YYREEE (reference sequence). This CDR3 contains 14 residues. V was trimmed by 2 bases and J by 1 base, leaving 7 bases between them. CDR3 bases: TGTGCCAGCAGCTTACAGGGAAGCAATCAGCCCCAGCATTTT. Its protein is CASSLQGSNQPQHF.

This clone was seen only once. This chain links TRBV30 with TRBJ1-4; D unclear. Trimming removed 0 bases from V and 0 bases from J, with 11 bases in between. Germline V gene lookup returns CDR1 GTSNPN and CDR2 SVGIG (reference sequence). The CDR3 runs to 16 residues. In DNA, the CDR3 is TGTGCCTGGAGTGTAGTGGCCCGTCCAACTAATGAAAAACTGTTTTTT. This translates into CAWSVVARPTNEKLFF.

This rearrangement joins TRBV19 to TRBJ1-1, with D possibly being TRBD1 (5 bases). This CDR3 has 11 residues. Trimming took off 9 bases at V and 4 bases at J, with 9 bases between the two ends. Germline V gene data show CDR1 as LNHDA and CDR2 as SQIVND (reference sequence). The CDR3: CASGGFTEAFF. Here the CDR3 DNA reads TGTGCCAGCGGGGGGTTCACTGAAGCTTTCTTT.

The chain joins TRBV27 to TRBJ2-3, with 7 bases identical to TRBD2. The CDR3 runs to 13 residues. The ends lost 8 bases at V and 3 bases at J; junction bases unmatched: 5. Germline CDR1 reads MNHEY; CDR2 reads SMNVEV (reference sequence). CDR3 in amino acids: CASRKLATDTQYF. The CDR3, as DNA: TGTGCCAGCCGAAAACTAGCGACAGATACGCAGTATTTT.

This clone was observed a single time. The V and J genes are TRBV14 and TRBJ1-2, with D maybe TRBD1 (5 bases). This CDR3 is built from 16 residues. V was pared by 4 bases and J by 7 bases, with 22 bases between. Germline V gene lookup returns CDR1 SGHDN and CDR2 FVKESK. CDR3 residues: CASSPRRAIKLFGYTF. The DNA for the CDR3 is TGTGCCAGCAGCCCTCGCAGGGCTATAAAGTTATTTGGCTACACCTTC.

The chain recombines TRBV6-1 with TRBJ1-2, with a possible D match to TRBD1 (6 bases). CDR3 length: 14 residues. V was trimmed by 3 bases and J by 7 bases, leaving 15 bases between them. Per germline, CDR1 MNHNS and CDR2 SASEGT. CDR3 residues: CASSDPGQPGGYTF. CDR3 sequence (DNA): TGTGCCAGCAGTGACCCAGGACAGCCTGGTGGCTACACCTTC.

CDR3 in amino acids: CASSELRLAGEETQYF. The CDR3 DNA reads TGTGCCAGCAGTGAACTCAGGCTAGCGGGGGAAGAGACCCAGTACTTC. The rearrangement uses TRBV2 and TRBJ2-5; 10 bases match TRBD2. Germline V CDR1 and CDR2: SNHLY, FYNNEI. The CDR3 sequence is 16 residues long. The V and J ends lost 2 bases and 3 bases, in that order; junction bases with no gene match: 6.

In DNA form, the CDR3 reads TGTGCCAGCAGCCGGGGACAGCCGAACACCGGGGAGCTGTTTTTT. Amino acids: CASSRGQPNTGELFF. The rearrangement joins TRBV5-4 to TRBJ2-2; TRBD1 matches at 7 bases. Germline CDR1 reads SGHNT; CDR2 reads YYREEE (reference sequence). CDR3 length: 15 residues. V lost 4 bases, J lost 0 bases, and 3 bases stayed unmatched.

The V and J genes are TRBV27 and TRBJ2-7; 11 bases map to TRBD2. After removal of 5 bases from V and 3 bases from J, the junction contained 3 bases not matched to a gene. Germline CDR1 and CDR2: MNHEY and SMNVEV (reference sequence). The CDR3 has 14 amino acids. CDR3 nucleotides: TGTGCCAGCAGTCTCGGGACTAGCGGCTACGAGCAGTACTTC. It is translated as CASSLGTSGYEQYF.

The V call is TRBV5-4, the J call TRBJ2-2; 8 bases agree with TRBD2. The V and J ends lost 0 bases and 5 bases, in that order; junction bases with no gene match: 9. CDR1 SGHNT and CDR2 YYREEE come from the germline V gene (reference sequence). The CDR3 has 17 amino acids. Here the CDR3 reads CASSLDHGTRSTGELFF. The CDR3 DNA sequence: TGTGCCAGCAGCTTGGATCACGGGACTAGGTCGACCGGGGAGCTGTTTTTT.

This clone has only one observation. CDR3 sequence (DNA): TGTGCCAGCAGCGTAGATTGGGGAGCCACCTACGAGCAGTACTTC. This codes for CASSVDWGATYEQYF. This chain uses TRBV9 with TRBJ2-5, with D possibly being TRBD2 (5 bases). The last part of the DNA fits TRBJ2-7 better; the J call may be wrong. The CDR3 is made up of 15 amino acids. Germline CDR1 and CDR2: SGDLS and YYNGEE.

This chain uses TRBV7-9 with TRBJ1-4; weak D call: TRBD1 (6 bases). The CDR3 totals 14 residues. Trimming cost V 5 bases and J 5 bases, with 12 bases left between them. Germline lookup yields CDR1 SEHNR and CDR2 FQNEAQ (reference sequence). The CDR3 region is CASSRSGTNEKLFF. The CDR3 DNA follows: TGTGCCAGCAGCCGATCCGGGACAAATGAAAAACTGTTTTTT.

The genes are TRBV9 and TRBJ1-6, with 7 bases that match TRBD1. Germline lookup yields CDR1 SGDLS and CDR2 YYNGEE. The CDR3 sequence is 15 residues long. The V and J ends lost 2 bases and 6 bases, in that order; junction bases with no gene match: 5. CDR3 sequence reads: CASSVGTDSNSPLHF. The CDR3 DNA reads as TGTGCCAGCAGCGTGGGGACAGACAGTAATTCACCCCTCCACTTT.

The CDR3: CASSWGTGTYEQYF. The DNA of the CDR3 is TGCGCCAGCAGCTGGGGGACAGGCACCTACGAGCAGTACTTC. This chain links TRBV5-1 with TRBJ2-5; 8 nucleotides align to TRBD1. The DNA matches TRBJ2-7 better at its end, which makes the J call doubtful. The CDR3 totals 14 residues. Germline V gene sequence: CDR1 SGHRS, CDR2 YFSETQ.

This clone has more than one count but fewer than ten. V usage is TRBV2 and J usage is TRBJ2-5; D is undetermined. Germline V lookup: CDR1 SNHLY, CDR2 FYNNEI. Trimming stripped 3 bases from V and 4 bases from J, with 3 bases between. The CDR3 length is 11 residues. The DNA of the CDR3 is TGTGCCAGCAGTGAGGCAGAGACCCAGTACTTC. This gives the protein CASSEAETQYF.

The V and J genes are TRBV19 and TRBJ1-2; tentative D call: TRBD1 (6 bases). In germline, CDR1 is LNHDA, CDR2 SQIVND (reference sequence). The V gene lost 3 bases and the J gene lost 1 base, with 12 bases spanning the gap. The CDR3 is 15 amino acids. The CDR3 bases are TGTGCCAGTAGTATCTCGGGACAACATAACTATGGCTACACCTTC. This encodes CASSISGQHNYGYTF.

J is TRBJ2-3 and V is TRBV7-8, with a possible D match to TRBD2 (5 bases). Germline V lookup: CDR1 SGHVS, CDR2 FQNEAQ. V was cut by 5 bases and J by 2 bases, with 23 bases left in between. This CDR3 has 18 amino acids. DNA of the CDR3: TGTGCCAGCAGCCCTCGGGGTTTCGTCCGTAGATTCACAGATACGCAGTATTTT. Translating it yields CASSPRGFVRRFTDTQYF. The whole variable domain, filled in from reference TRBV7-8 and TRBJ2-3, reads GAGVSQSPRYKVAKRGQDVALRCDPISGHVSLFWYQQALGQGPEFLTYFQNEAQLDKSGLPSDRFFAERPEGSVSTLKIQRTQQEDSAVYLCASSPRGFVRRFTDTQYFGPGTRLTVL.